The next 13 T cell receptor beta chains were all read from a single sample in a study of blood T cell repertoires in COVID-19. Here immunoSEQ multiplex PCR was the method, and the copy in TCRdb shows in-frame clones only, minus some. The profile covers about 97,000 clones, with about 85% appearing a single time and about 4.4% taken by the ten largest. Sequencing was done on a sample of peripheral blood. The receptors originated from a man aged 60 to 69 with acute or convalescent COVID-19.

CDR3 residues: CASSTGQGRHETQYF. The CDR3 nucleotides read TGCGCCAGCAGCACCGGACAGGGACGACATGAGACCCAGTACTTC. The chain joins TRBV5-1 to TRBJ2-5; 8 bases are a match to TRBD1. V dropped 4 bases and J dropped 5; count of bases not matched to a gene: 10. The germline V gene encodes CDR1 SGHRS and CDR2 YFSETQ. This CDR3 contains 15 residues.

This chain links TRBV9 with TRBJ1-4; 7 nucleotides line up with TRBD1. Germline CDR1 is SGDLS and CDR2 is YYNGEE. J was trimmed by 8 bases and V by 3 bases; bases with no gene match: 10. This CDR3 spans 15 amino acids. The CDR3 is CASSANRDRGEKLFF. The CDR3 DNA sequence: TGTGCCAGCAGCGCAAACCGGGACAGAGGGGAAAAACTGTTTTTT.

The gene calls are TRBV19 and TRBJ1-1, with D unresolved. In germline, CDR1 is LNHDA, CDR2 SQIVND (reference sequence). This CDR3 has 13 amino acids. V lost 6 bases to trimming and J lost 0 bases, with 8 bases between them. For the CDR3, the DNA is TGTGCCAGTAGACATCCAGTGAACACTGAAGCTTTCTTT. It specifies CASRHPVNTEAFF.

The chain has TRBV24-1 and TRBJ2-5, with D perhaps matching TRBD1 (6 bases). V shed 1 base and J shed 3 bases, with 14 bases lying between them. The CDR3 covers 16 residues. Germline CDR1 and CDR2: KGHDR and SFDVKD. CDR3 nucleotides: TGTGCCACCAGTGATTTTGCTTCAACAGGGAAAGAGACCCAGTACTTC. Translated: CATSDFASTGKETQYF.

CDR3 region: CASGTGYGVTDTQYF. The DNA of the CDR3 is TGTGCCAGCGGGACAGGCTATGGAGTCACAGATACGCAGTATTTT. V usage is TRBV3-1 (or the pseudogene TRBV3-2) and J usage is TRBJ2-3; 8 positions match TRBD1. The CDR3 has 15 amino acids. The V gene end was trimmed by 8 bases and the J gene end by 2 bases; junction bases not matched to a gene: 9. In germline, CDR1 is LGHDT, CDR2 YNNKEL (reference sequence).

J is TRBJ2-1 and V is TRBV7-9; 7 bases are a match to TRBD1. The germline V gene encodes CDR1 SEHNR and CDR2 FQNEAQ (reference sequence). This CDR3 is 16 amino acids long. V lost 1 base, J lost 3 bases, and 6 bases stayed unmatched. The CDR3 loop reads CASSLGSGQYYNEQFF. CDR3 sequence (DNA): TGTGCCAGCAGCTTAGGGTCGGGACAGTACTACAATGAGCAGTTCTTC.

As regards this clone: Other DNA sequences in this sample translate to the same CDR3. The CDR3 DNA reads TGTGCCAGCAGCCGAACTAGCGGGAGCTCCTACGAGCAGTACTTC. It codes for CASSRTSGSSYEQYF. The chain is built from TRBV5-4 and TRBJ2-7; 11 nucleotides match TRBD2. The CDR3 length is 15 residues. The V segment lost 4 bases and the J segment 0 bases; nucleotides outside the gene matches: 3. Germline CDR1 reads SGHNT; CDR2 reads YYREEE (reference sequence).

The chain joins TRBV28 to TRBJ2-7; D uncertain. The CDR3 contains 14 residues. V was trimmed by 4 bases and J by 4 bases, leaving 14 bases between them. Germline lookup yields CDR1 MDHEN and CDR2 SYDVKM. CDR3 DNA sequence: TGTGCCAGCAGTTGGGCAGTCCCGAATTACGAGCAGTACTTC. It encodes CASSWAVPNYEQYF.

The chain carries TRBV27 and TRBJ2-7; D unclear. The CDR3 is 13 amino acids. The germline V gene encodes CDR1 MNHEY and CDR2 SMNVEV (reference sequence). V lost 2 bases, J lost 4 bases, and 9 bases lay in between. The CDR3 sequence: CASSLVFRYEQYF. In nucleotides, the CDR3 is TGTGCCAGCAGTTTAGTTTTCAGGTACGAGCAGTACTTC.

The rearrangement links TRBV18 to TRBJ2-5; 8 bases fit TRBD2. Germline-derived CDR1 and CDR2 are KGHSH and LQKENI. CDR3 size: 15 residues. Trimming cost V 6 bases and J 1 base; bases outside gene matches: 7. The CDR3 DNA is TGTGCCAGCTCTGCGGGACTAGTCCTCCAAGAGACCCAGTACTTC. Translation: CASSAGLVLQETQYF.

This clone was found once. V is TRBV7-2 and J is TRBJ2-3; 10 bases map to TRBD2. Germline CDR1 reads SGHTA; CDR2 reads FQGNSA. V was pared by 5 bases and J by 1 base, with 6 bases of the junction left unmatched. CDR3 length: 16 residues. The CDR3 DNA follows: TGTGCCAGCAGCCTGACCGGGACTAGCGGCACAGATACGCAGTATTTT. The encoded protein is CASSLTGTSGTDTQYF.

This chain connects TRBV7-8 to TRBJ2-7, with 7 nucleotides matching TRBD2. The length of the CDR3 is 15 residues. J lost 3 bases, V lost 2 bases, and 7 bases had no gene match. The V gene's germline CDR1 is SGHVS and CDR2 FQNEAQ. CDR3: CASSLSTSVVYEQYF. The DNA for the CDR3 is TGTGCCAGCAGCTTATCTACTAGCGTCGTCTACGAGCAGTACTTC.

The chain links TRBV9 to TRBJ2-3, with no clear D. The V end lost 4 bases, the J end lost 2 bases, and 11 bases lay between the germline ends. The CDR3 runs to 14 residues. Germline CDR1 and CDR2: SGDLS and YYNGEE. CDR3 loop: CASSSHLDTDTQYF. Here the CDR3 DNA reads TGTGCCAGCAGCTCACATCTCGACACAGATACGCAGTATTTT.